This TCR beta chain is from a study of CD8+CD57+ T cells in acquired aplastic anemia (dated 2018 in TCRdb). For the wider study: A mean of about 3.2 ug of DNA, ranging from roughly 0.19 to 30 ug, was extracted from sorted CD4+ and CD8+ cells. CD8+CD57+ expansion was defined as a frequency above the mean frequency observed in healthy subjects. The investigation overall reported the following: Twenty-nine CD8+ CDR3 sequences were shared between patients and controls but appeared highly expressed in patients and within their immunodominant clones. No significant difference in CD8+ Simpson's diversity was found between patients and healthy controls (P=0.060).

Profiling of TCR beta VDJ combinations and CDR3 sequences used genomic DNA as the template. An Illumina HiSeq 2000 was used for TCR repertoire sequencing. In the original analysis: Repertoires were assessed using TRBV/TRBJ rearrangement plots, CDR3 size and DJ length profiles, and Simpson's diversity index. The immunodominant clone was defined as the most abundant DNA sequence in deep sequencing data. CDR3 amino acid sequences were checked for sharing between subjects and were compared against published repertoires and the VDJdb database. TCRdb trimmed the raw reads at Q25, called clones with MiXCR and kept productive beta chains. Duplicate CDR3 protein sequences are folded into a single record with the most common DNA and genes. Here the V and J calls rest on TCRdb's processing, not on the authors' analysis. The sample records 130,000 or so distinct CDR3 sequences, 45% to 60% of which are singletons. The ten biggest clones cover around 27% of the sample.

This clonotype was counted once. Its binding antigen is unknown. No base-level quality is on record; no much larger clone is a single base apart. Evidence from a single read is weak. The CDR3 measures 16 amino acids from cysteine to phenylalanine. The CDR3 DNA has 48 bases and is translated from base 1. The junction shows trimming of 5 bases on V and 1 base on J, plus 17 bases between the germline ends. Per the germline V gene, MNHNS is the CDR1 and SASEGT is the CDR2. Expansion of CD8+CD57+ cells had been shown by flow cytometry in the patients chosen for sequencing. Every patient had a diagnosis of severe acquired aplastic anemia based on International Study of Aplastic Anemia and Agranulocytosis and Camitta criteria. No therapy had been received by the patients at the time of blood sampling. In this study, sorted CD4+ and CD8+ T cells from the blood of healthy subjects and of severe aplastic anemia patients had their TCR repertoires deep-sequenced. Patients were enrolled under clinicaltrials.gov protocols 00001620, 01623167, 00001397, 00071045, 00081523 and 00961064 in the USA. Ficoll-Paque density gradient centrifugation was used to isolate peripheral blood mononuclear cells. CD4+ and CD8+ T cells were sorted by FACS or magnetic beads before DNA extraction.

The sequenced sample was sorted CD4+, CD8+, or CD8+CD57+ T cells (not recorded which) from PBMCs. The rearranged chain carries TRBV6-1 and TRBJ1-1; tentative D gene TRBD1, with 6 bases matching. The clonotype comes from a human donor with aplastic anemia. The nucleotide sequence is TGTGCCAGCAGTCGAGGAGGGGGATTTCGGAACACTGAAGCTTTCTTT. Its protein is CASSRGGGFRNTEAFF.